Following are 7 T cell receptor beta chains from one sample sequenced in a study of T-cell reconstitution after alpha-beta-depleted transplantation in children. Preparation of the TCRbeta library was carried out with unique molecular identifiers. TCRdb passed the PCR reads through MiXCR, listing each CDR3 protein once. Counted here are a few hundred thousand distinct CDR3 sequences, approximately 13% occurring once; the ten biggest clones make up approximately 2%. The sample in question was PBMCs, mostly from graft donor cells, obtained 360 days after TCRalphabeta/CD19-depleted stem cell transplant. The receptors come from a male patient between 5 and 17 years old who had a stem cell transplant for acute myeloid leukemia, so the T cells may come from the graft donor.

This clonotype was detected only a few times. This chain connects TRBV11-1 to TRBJ1-2, with D unclear. V was pared by 0 bases and J by 1 base, with 18 bases between. CDR3 length: 18 amino acids. Germline CDR1 SGHAT, CDR2 FQDESV (reference sequence). CDR3 amino acids: CASSLAPIGIGINYGYTF. CDR3 coding DNA: TGTGCCAGCAGCTTAGCCCCGATTGGGATAGGAATTAACTATGGCTACACCTTC.

The sample holds a few counts of this clonotype. The chain couples TRBV18 to TRBJ2-6, with a tentative D call TRBD1 (5 bases). Germline V gene lookup returns CDR1 KGHSH and CDR2 LQKENI. The V and J ends lost 3 bases and 1 base respectively, with 19 bases between them. This CDR3 has 19 amino acids. The CDR3 spells CASSPLRQSLLSGANVLTF. CDR3 DNA sequence: TGTGCCAGCTCACCTCTTCGACAGTCTCTACTTTCTGGGGCCAACGTCCTGACTTTC. Based on the CDR3 plus reference TRBV18 and TRBJ2-6, the full variable domain is NAGVMQNPRHLVRRRGQEARLRCSPMKGHSHVYWYRQLPEEGLKFMVYLQKENIIDESGMPKERFSAEFPKEGPSILRIQQVVRGDSAAYFCASSPLRQSLLSGANVLTFGAGSRLTVL.

CDR3 residues: CASSPRRPNNYGYTF. The DNA for the CDR3 is TGTGCCAGCAGCCCCCGACGGCCCAACAACTATGGCTACACCTTC. The chain is built from TRBV7-9 and TRBJ1-2; no clear D gene. Trimming removed 5 bases at V and 2 bases at J, with 15 bases between. The CDR3 totals 15 residues. Germline CDR1 is SEHNR and CDR2 is FQNEAQ (reference sequence).

The sample holds a few counts of this clonotype. J is TRBJ2-1 and V is TRBV28; TRBD2 agrees at 9 bases. The ends lost 6 bases at V and 4 bases at J; junction bases unmatched: 10. The germline CDR1 and CDR2 sequences are MDHEN and SYDVKM. The CDR3 has 16 amino acids. This chain's CDR3 is CASSHRLAEHYNEQFF. The CDR3 nucleotides are TGTGCCAGCAGCCACCGACTAGCGGAGCATTACAATGAGCAGTTCTTC.

This clonotype showed up many times. The chain employs TRBV7-9 and TRBJ2-2; 13 bases match TRBD2. Trimming removed 2 bases from V and 0 bases from J; junction bases left unmatched: 3. CDR1 SEHNR and CDR2 FQNEAQ come from the germline V gene (reference sequence). This CDR3 contains 18 residues. CDR3 sequence: CASSLMGLAGTNTGELFF. CDR3 nucleotides: TGTGCCAGCAGCTTAATGGGACTAGCGGGGACGAACACCGGGGAGCTGTTTTTT.

The chain combines TRBV7-3 with TRBJ2-3, with D perhaps TRBD2 (5 bases). The CDR3 sequence is 13 residues long. Germline V gene sequence: CDR1 SGHTA, CDR2 FQGTGA. The V and J ends lost 5 bases and 1 base respectively, with 7 bases between them. The CDR3 coding sequence is TGTGCCAGCAGCCGAGCGGGCACAGATACGCAGTATTTT. Amino acid sequence: CASSRAGTDTQYF.

The rearrangement links TRBV4-3 to TRBJ2-1; D remains unclear. CDR3 size: 14 residues. Trimming cost V 0 bases and J 7 bases, with 10 bases left between them. Germline CDR1 reads LGHNA; CDR2 reads YSLEER. As DNA, the CDR3 is TGCGCCAGCAGCCAAGATACGGTGGTGAATGAGCAGTTCTTC. Its protein is CASSQDTVVNEQFF.